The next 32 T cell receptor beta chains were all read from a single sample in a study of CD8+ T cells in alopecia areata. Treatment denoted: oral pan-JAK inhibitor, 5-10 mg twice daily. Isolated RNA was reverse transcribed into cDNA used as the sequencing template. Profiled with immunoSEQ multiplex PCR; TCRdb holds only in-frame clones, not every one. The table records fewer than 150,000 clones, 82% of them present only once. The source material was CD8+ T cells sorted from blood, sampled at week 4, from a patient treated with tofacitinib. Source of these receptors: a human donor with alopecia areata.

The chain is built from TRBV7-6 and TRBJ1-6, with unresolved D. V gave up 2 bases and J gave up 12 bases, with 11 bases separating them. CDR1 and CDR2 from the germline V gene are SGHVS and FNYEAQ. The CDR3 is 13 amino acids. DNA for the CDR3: TGTGCCAGCAGCTTATACGAGGGTAAACCCCTCCACTTT. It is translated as CASSLYEGKPLHF.

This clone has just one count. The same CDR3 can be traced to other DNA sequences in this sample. The CDR3 coding sequence is TGCGCCAGCAGCTTGGGGACTGCCTCCTACGAGCAGTACTTC. Translation: CASSLGTASYEQYF. The chain is built from TRBV5-1 and TRBJ2-7; TRBD2 is a possible D gene (5 bases). The CDR3 length is 14 residues. Germline V gene data show CDR1 as SGHRS and CDR2 as YFSETQ. Trimming took 0 bases from V and 0 from J, leaving 7 bases between them.

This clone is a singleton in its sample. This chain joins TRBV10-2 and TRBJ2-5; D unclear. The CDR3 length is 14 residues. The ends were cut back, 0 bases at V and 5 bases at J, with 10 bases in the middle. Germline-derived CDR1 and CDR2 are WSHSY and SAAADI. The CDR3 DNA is TGCGCCAGCAGTGAGTCCCCAGCCTCGGAGACCCAGTACTTC. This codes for CASSESPASETQYF.

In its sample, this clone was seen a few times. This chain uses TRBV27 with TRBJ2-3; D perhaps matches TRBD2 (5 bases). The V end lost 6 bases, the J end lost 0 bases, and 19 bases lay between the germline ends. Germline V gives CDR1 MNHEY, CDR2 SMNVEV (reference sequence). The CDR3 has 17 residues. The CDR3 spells CASSQGSGSPSTDTQYF. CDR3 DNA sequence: TGTGCCAGCAGCCAAGGGAGCGGCTCACCTAGCACAGATACGCAGTATTTT.

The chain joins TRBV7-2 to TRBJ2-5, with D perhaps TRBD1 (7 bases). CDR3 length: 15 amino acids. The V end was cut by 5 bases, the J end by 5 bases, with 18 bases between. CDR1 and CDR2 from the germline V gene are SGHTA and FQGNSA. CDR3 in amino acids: CASSTLETGRETQYF. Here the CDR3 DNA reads TGTGCCAGCAGCACCCTAGAGACAGGGAGGGAGACCCAGTACTTC.

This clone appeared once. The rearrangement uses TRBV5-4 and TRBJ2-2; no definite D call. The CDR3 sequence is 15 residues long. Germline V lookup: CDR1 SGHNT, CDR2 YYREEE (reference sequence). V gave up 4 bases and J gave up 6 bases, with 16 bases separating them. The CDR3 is CASSHIQEKPGELFF. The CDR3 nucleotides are TGTGCCAGCAGCCATATACAAGAGAAACCCGGGGAGCTGTTTTTT.

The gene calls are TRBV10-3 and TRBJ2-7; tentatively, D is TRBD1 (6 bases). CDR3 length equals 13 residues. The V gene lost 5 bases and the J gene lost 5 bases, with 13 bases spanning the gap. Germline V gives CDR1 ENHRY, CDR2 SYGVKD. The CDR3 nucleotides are TGTGCCATCAGTTCCAGGGGCGTAGACGAGCAGTACTTC. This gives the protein CAISSRGVDEQYF.

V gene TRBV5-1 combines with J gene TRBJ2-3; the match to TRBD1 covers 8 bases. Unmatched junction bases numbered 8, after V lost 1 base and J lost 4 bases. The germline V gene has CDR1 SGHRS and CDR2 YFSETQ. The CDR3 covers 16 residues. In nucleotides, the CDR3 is TGCGCCAGCAGCTTGAGGACAGGGACGGGGGCAGATACGCAGTATTTT. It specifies CASSLRTGTGADTQYF.

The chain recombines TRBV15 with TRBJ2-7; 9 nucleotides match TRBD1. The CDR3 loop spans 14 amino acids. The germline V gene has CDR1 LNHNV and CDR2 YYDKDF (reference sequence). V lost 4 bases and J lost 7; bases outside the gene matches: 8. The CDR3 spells CATSTGQGPYEQYF. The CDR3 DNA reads TGTGCCACCAGCACCGGACAGGGGCCGTATGAGCAGTACTTC.

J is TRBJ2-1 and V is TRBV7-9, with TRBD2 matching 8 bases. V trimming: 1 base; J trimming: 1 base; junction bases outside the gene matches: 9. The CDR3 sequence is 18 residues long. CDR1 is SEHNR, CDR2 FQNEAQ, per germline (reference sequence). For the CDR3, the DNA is TGTGCCAGCAGCTTAGGACCGGGACTAGACGTTTCCTACAATGAGCAGTTCTTC. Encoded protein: CASSLGPGLDVSYNEQFF.

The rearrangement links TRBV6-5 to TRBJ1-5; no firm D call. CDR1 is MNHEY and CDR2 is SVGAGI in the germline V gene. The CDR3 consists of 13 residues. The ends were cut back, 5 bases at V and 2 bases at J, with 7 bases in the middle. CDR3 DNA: TGTGCCAGCAGTCGAGGAGGCAATCAGCCCCAGCATTTT. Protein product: CASSRGGNQPQHF.

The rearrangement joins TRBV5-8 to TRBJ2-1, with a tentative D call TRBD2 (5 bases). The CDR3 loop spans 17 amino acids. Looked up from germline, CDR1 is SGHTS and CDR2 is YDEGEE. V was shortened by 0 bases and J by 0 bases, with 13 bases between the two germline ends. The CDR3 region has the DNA TGTGCCAGCAGCTTGGCGAGGGTTAGGGCCTCCTACAATGAGCAGTTCTTC. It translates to CASSLARVRASYNEQFF.

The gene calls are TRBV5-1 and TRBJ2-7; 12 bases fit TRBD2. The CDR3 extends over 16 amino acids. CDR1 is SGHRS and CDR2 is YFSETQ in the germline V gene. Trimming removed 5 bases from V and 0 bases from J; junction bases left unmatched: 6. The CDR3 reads CASSGLAGLNSYEQYF. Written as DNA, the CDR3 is TGCGCCAGCAGTGGACTAGCGGGACTTAACTCCTACGAGCAGTACTTC.

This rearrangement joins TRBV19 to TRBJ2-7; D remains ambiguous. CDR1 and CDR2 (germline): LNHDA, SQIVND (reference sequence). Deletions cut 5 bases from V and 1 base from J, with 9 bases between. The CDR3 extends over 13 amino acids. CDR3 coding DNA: TGTGCCAGTAGTTCCTCCACGTCCTACGAGCAGTACTTC. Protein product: CASSSSTSYEQYF.

The CDR3 region has the DNA TGTGCCAGCAGCTTCGGGTCACACGGGGAAGCTTTCTTT. This translates into CASSFGSHGEAFF. The chain combines TRBV5-8 with TRBJ1-1; D unresolved. Germline CDR1 is SGHTS and CDR2 is YDEGEE. The CDR3 is made up of 13 amino acids. The V end lost 2 bases, the J end lost 8 bases, and 13 bases lay between the germline ends.

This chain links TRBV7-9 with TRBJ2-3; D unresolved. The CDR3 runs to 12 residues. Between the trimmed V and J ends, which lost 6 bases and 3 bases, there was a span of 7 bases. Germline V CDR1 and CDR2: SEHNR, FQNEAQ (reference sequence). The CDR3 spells CASRTATDTQYF. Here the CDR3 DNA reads TGTGCCAGCAGGACGGCAACAGATACGCAGTATTTT.

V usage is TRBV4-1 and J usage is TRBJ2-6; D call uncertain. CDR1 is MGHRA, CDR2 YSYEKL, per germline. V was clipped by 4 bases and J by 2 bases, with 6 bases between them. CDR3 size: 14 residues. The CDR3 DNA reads TGCGCCAGCAGCCGAGAGGCTGGGGCCAACGTCCTGACTTTC. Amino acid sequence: CASSREAGANVLTF.

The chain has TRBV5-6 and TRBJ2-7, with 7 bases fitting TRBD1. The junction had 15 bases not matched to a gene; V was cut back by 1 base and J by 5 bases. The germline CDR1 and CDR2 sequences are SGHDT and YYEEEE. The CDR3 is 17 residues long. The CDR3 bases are TGTGCCAGCAGCTTGTTTCACATGACGGGACAGCAAAACGAGCAGTACTTC. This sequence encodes CASSLFHMTGQQNEQYF.

This CDR3 is CASSFGQGNQETQYF. As DNA, the CDR3 is TGTGCCAGCAGCTTCGGACAGGGAAACCAAGAGACCCAGTACTTC. V is TRBV5-6 and J is TRBJ2-5, with 8 bases lining up with TRBD1. CDR1 is SGHDT and CDR2 is YYEEEE in the germline V gene. The V gene end was trimmed by 2 bases and the J gene end by 0 bases; junction bases not matched to a gene: 3. This CDR3 spans 15 amino acids.

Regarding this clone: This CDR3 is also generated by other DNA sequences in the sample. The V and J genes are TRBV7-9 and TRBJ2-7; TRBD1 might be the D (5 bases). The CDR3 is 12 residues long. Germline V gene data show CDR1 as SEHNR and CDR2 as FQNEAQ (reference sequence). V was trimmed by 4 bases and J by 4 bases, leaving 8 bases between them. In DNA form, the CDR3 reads TGTGCCAGCAGCTCCTCAGGGTACGAGCAGTACTTC. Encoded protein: CASSSSGYEQYF. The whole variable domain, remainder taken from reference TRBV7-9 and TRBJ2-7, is DTGVSQNPRHKITKRGQNVTFRCDPISEHNRLYWYRQTLGQGPEFLTYFQNEAQLEKSRLLSDRFSAERPKGSFSTLEIQRTEQGDSAMYLCASSSSGYEQYFGPGTRLTVT.

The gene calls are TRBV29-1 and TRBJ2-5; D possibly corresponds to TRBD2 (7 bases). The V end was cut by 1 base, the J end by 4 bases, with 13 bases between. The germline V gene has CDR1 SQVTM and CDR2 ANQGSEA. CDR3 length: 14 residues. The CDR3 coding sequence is TGCAGCGTTGAAGGGGAGGGGGTCGGAGAGACCCAGTACTTC. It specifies CSVEGEGVGETQYF.

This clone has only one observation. CDR3 protein: CASSSPQGNSPLHF. The DNA of the CDR3 is TGTGCCAGCAGCTCTCCGCAGGGTAATTCACCCCTCCACTTT. The rearrangement links TRBV25-1 to TRBJ1-6; possibly TRBD1 for D (5 bases). V lost 6 bases and J lost 6, with 12 bases in between. CDR1 is MGHDK and CDR2 is SYGVNS in the germline V gene. The CDR3 has 14 amino acids. Drawing the rest from reference TRBV25-1 and TRBJ1-6, the complete variable domain is EADIYQTPRYLVIGTGKKITLECSQTMGHDKMYWYQQDPGMELHLIHYSYGVNSTEKGDLSSESTVSRIRTEHFPLTLESARPSHTSQYLCASSSPQGNSPLHFGNGTRLTVT.

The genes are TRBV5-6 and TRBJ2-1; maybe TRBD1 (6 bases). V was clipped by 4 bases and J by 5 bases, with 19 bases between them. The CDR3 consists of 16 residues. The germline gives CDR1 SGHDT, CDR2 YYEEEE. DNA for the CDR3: TGTGCCAGCAGCCTAAGGGCCGAGACAGGAAACAATGAGCAGTTCTTC. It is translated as CASSLRAETGNNEQFF.

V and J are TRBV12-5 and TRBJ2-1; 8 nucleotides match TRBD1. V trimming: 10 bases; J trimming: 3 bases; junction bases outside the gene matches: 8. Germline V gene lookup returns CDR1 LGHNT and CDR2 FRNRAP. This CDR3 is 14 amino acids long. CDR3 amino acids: CATARDRNYNEQFF. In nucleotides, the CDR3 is TGTGCTACCGCCCGGGACAGGAACTACAATGAGCAGTTCTTC.

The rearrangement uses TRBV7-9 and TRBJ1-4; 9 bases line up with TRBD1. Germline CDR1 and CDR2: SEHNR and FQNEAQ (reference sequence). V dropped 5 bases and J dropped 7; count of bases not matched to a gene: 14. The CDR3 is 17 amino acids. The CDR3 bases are TGTGCCAGCAGCACCCGGACAGGGGCGGATGACGGTGAAAAACTGTTTTTT. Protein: CASSTRTGADDGEKLFF. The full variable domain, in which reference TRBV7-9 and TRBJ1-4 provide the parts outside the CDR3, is DTGVSQNPRHKITKRGQNVTFRCDPISEHNRLYWYRQTLGQGPEFLTYFQNEAQLEKSRLLSDRFSAERPKGSFSTLEIQRTEQGDSAMYLCASSTRTGADDGEKLFFGSGTQLSVL.

CDR3 protein: CSALEGSSGNTIYF. In DNA, the CDR3 is TGCAGCGCCCTGGAGGGTAGCTCTGGAAACACCATATATTTT. This chain joins TRBV29-1 and TRBJ1-3, with D unresolved. Looked up from germline, CDR1 is SQVTM and CDR2 is ANQGSEA. The V end lost 7 bases, the J end lost 0 bases, and 13 bases lay between the germline ends. The CDR3 is 14 residues long.

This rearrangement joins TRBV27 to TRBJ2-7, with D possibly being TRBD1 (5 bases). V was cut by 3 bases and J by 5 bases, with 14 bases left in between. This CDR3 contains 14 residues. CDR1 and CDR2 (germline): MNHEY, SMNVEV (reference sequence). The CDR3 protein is CASSFRQGRHEQYF. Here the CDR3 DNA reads TGTGCCAGCAGTTTTAGGCAGGGCCGCCACGAGCAGTACTTC.

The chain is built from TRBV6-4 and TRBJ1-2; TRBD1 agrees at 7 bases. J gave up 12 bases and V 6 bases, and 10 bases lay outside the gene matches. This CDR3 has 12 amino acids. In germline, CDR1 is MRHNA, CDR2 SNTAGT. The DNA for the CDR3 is TGTGCCAGCAGGATGACAGGGAGCTTCCACACCTTC. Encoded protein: CASRMTGSFHTF.

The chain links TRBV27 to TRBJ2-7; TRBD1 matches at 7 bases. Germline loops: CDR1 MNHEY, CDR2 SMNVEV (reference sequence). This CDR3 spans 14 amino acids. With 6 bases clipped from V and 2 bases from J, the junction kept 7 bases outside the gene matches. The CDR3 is CASRGTDKAYEQYF. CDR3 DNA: TGTGCCAGCAGGGGGACAGACAAAGCCTACGAGCAGTACTTC.

CDR3 nucleotides: TGTGCCAGCAGCCCGCTCGGCAGGGAGGACTATGGCTACACCTTC. Its protein product is CASSPLGREDYGYTF. J is TRBJ1-2 and V is TRBV14, with D perhaps TRBD1 (5 bases). This CDR3 is 15 amino acids long. Germline values: CDR1 SGHDN, CDR2 FVKESK. V was shortened by 4 bases and J by 3 bases, with 15 bases between the two germline ends. Full variable domain (outside the CDR3, taken from reference TRBV14 and TRBJ1-2): EAGVTQFPSHSVIEKGQTVTLRCDPISGHDNLYWYRRVMGKEIKFLLHFVKESKQDESGMPNNRFLAERTGGTYSTLKVQPAELEDSGVYFCASSPLGREDYGYTFGSGTRLTVV.

CDR3 DNA: TGTGCCAGCAGCCTCGACCCGGGGGTAGCCAAAAACATTCAGTACTTC. Encoded protein: CASSLDPGVAKNIQYF. The V and J genes are TRBV5-6 and TRBJ2-4, with D maybe TRBD2 (6 bases). The V gene lost 4 bases and the J gene lost 0 bases, with 14 bases spanning the gap. CDR1 is SGHDT and CDR2 is YYEEEE in the germline V gene. CDR3 length: 16 amino acids.

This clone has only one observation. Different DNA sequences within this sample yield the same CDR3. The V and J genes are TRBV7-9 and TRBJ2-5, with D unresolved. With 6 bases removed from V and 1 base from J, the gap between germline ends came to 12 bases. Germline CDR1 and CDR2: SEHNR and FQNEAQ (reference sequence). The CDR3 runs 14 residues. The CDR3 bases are TGTGCCAGCAGTCTAGTCAGCCTCCAAGAGACCCAGTACTTC. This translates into CASSLVSLQETQYF.